The T cell receptor (beta chain) under discussion was sequenced for a study of Tregs in tolerant kidney transplant recipients (dated by TCRdb to the late 2010s). With regard to the full study: TCRbeta sequencing was used in the study to identify donor-specific regulatory T cells before combined kidney and bone marrow transplantation, and the identified cells were then tracked after transplant. What the study reported, not specific to this receptor: Biological reproducibility was not directly addressed, though technical replication error appeared minimal. In tolerant patients, the expansion of donor-specific Tregs was greater than global Treg expansion, suggesting that the expansion was antigen-driven rather than nonspecific. Expanding Tregs with activated donor B cells appeared to identify the most biologically relevant and donor-specific TCRbeta repertoire. Because the PCR primers were changed over time for some patients, nucleotide-level comparison could not be performed across the samples from those patients. The study was limited by small patient numbers, and the findings need validation in larger populations and under other immunosuppression protocols.

What the time point label conveys for this sample: 6 months after combined kidney and bone marrow transplant. The transplants used related donors along with nonmyeloablative bone marrow transplantation, and in the human trials mixed chimerism was transient. Unstimulated Tregs (CD4+CD25+CD127-), CD4+ non-Tregs (CD4+CD25-), CD4 and CD8 cells were FACS-sorted from thawed PBMCs. Patients were a few combined kidney and bone marrow transplant recipients from the ITN036ST trial, and only these trial subjects had samples available. Healthy control blood was separated into PBMCs by Ficoll density gradient and cryopreserved, and patient PBMCs were collected both before and after transplant. Trimming accounts for 3 bases at V and 1 base at J, while the number of junction bases matched to no gene is 4. The germline V gene (reference sequence) specifies SEHNR as CDR1 and FQNEAQ as CDR2. The CDR3, from cysteine to phenylalanine, totals 15 residues. Sequencing covers 36 bases of the CDR3, shown here with the frame starting at base 1.

For TCRbeta CDR3 sequencing, genomic DNA from the sorted cells was extracted using the QIAGEN DNeasy Blood and Tissue Kit. Through immunoSEQ, high-throughput TCRbeta CDR3 sequencing was done commercially, including PCR amplification with internal controls and bias correction. Under the source paper's analysis protocol: A unique productive TCRbeta sequence was defined by the CDR3 nucleotide sequence when primers matched, and otherwise by the CDR3 amino acid sequence together with the Vbeta and Jbeta genes. To correct for sorting error, sequences found in more than one sorted population at a frequency ratio of 2:1 or less were discarded, and the remaining shared sequences were assigned to the population with the higher frequency. A sequence counted as donor-reactive if, in CFSE-low cells, the sequence had a frequency of at least 0.01% and was expanded at least 5-fold compared with unstimulated cells. Repertoire divergence was quantified by Jensen-Shannon divergence calculated from the top 100 TCRbeta sequences ranked by frequency. When a sample had multiple sequencing runs, each run was corrected for sorting error separately and the runs were then pooled. This is the immuneACCESS table as TCRdb keeps it, with only in-frame sequences that have V and J called. A part of the clones is gone; compared with another copy, unresolved V genes explain less than half, and the rest is unexplained. D and trimming come from the DNA, and the V and J calls and clone size come from that table. This sample's listing comprises some 25,000 clones. The ten biggest clones cover around 4% of the sample.

Concerning this clone: This clone's antigen is unknown. The sequenced fragment ends 3 residues before the CDR3 boundary, so the rest is inferred from the germline J gene.

The sequence links TRBV7-9 to TRBJ1-1, and 8 junction bases match TRBD1. The sequences come from CD4+ T cells from blood (PBMCs), collected 6 months after the transplant. This receptor was obtained from a human patient who received a combined kidney and bone marrow transplant. Some T cells may derive from the graft donor when a transplant has been performed. The covered CDR3 bases are TGTGCCAGCAGCTTGCCGGGACAGGAGAACACTGAA. Its protein is CASSLPGQENTE. The entire CDR3 is CASSLPGQENTEAFF.